This is a list of T cell receptor beta chains from one sample in a study of technical replicates of blood from a few donors. Measured with immunoSEQ multiplex PCR; TCRdb has only the in-frame clones, and not every one. This table has tens of thousands of clones, roughly 94% appearing once. The sequenced material came from T cells isolated from PBMCs. The receptors derive from a human donor in good health. Each CDR3 is given with its conserved first and last residue. A D gene is named only where the DNA matches it firmly.

v_gene: TRBV27; d_gene: TRBD1; CDR3aa: CASRQGAITEAFF
v_gene: TRBV4-1; d_gene: NA; CDR3aa: CASSQGEQIYGYTF
v_gene: TRBV6-1; d_gene: TRBD1; CDR3aa: CASSAWDRVHF
v_gene: TRBV20-1; d_gene: NA; CDR3aa: CSAPFTDTQYF
v_gene: TRBV4-1; d_gene: NA; CDR3aa: CASSQEKGQETQYF
v_gene: TRBV5-6; d_gene: NA; CDR3aa: CASSLYTSEAFF
v_gene: TRBV5-1; d_gene: TRBD2; CDR3aa: CASSGNGGDIQYF
v_gene: TRBV19; d_gene: NA; CDR3aa: CASRSPDRVYGYTF
v_gene: TRBV29-1; d_gene: TRBD2; CDR3aa: CSVDGLADGPEQYF
v_gene: TRBV4-1; d_gene: NA; CDR3aa: CASSQYTSKETQYF
v_gene: TRBV5-1; d_gene: NA; CDR3aa: CASSTGRGWVNTEAFF
v_gene: TRBV2; d_gene: TRBD2; CDR3aa: CASSEWGLGRAAYEQYF
v_gene: TRBV9; d_gene: TRBD1; CDR3aa: CASSVQGEVGGYTF
v_gene: TRBV7-3; d_gene: TRBD2; CDR3aa: CASSPWASGELETQYF
v_gene: TRBV18; d_gene: NA; CDR3aa: CASSPPGGALGYTF
v_gene: TRBV11-1; d_gene: NA; CDR3aa: CASSFREHEQYF
v_gene: TRBV7-7; d_gene: TRBD2; CDR3aa: CASSPSGSQTGELFF
v_gene: TRBV28; d_gene: NA; CDR3aa: CASRPPTRRYYEQYF
v_gene: TRBV11-2; d_gene: TRBD2; CDR3aa: CASSLQAPSGTHSYEQYF
v_gene: TRBV28; d_gene: NA; CDR3aa: CASRTIRGLRETQYF
v_gene: TRBV5-1; d_gene: NA; CDR3aa: CASSLDSSSTGELFF
v_gene: TRBV5-1; d_gene: TRBD2; CDR3aa: CASSLGLAGPRTDTQYF
v_gene: TRBV7-8; d_gene: NA; CDR3aa: CASSFKGAWGGEAFF
v_gene: TRBV14; d_gene: TRBD1; CDR3aa: CASSLSTGNYGYTF
v_gene: TRBV6-1; d_gene: TRBD2; CDR3aa: CATDTSGLGNEQFF